This TCR beta chain appears in the sequencing data of a study of metastatic and nonmetastatic thyroid tumors. TCRdb reassembled clones from the PCR reads with MiXCR. Of tens of thousands of clones listed, roughly a quarter were seen once; the top ten hold 8% to 10%. The germline gives CDR1 DFQATT, CDR2 SNEGSKA (reference sequence). The V and J ends lost 2 bases and 3 bases respectively, with 20 bases between them. The CDR3 spans 16 residues. No treatment of any kind had been given to any patient before thyroid surgery. The source is a female donor with papillary thyroid cancer or a benign thyroid nodule (not recorded which). Some clones in this sample may be carry-over from other donors' samples. Source material: blood. This sequence joins TRBV20-1 and TRBJ2-7; D is perhaps TRBD1 (6 bases). The CDR3 DNA sequence: TGCAGTGCTAGACCCCTGAACGCCGGGACAATCTACGAGCAGTACTTC. It specifies CSARPLNAGTIYEQYF.